This T cell receptor beta chain was sequenced during a study of CXCR3-negative and CXCR3-positive naive CD8 T cells. Overall study findings and caveats: Naive cells with CXCR3 showed TRB CDR3s that were more hydrophobic than those in CXCR3-negative naive cells. Upon cryopreservation, CXCR3 expression partially decreased, and most assays used fresh PBMCs. Surface CD5 looked about the same in the naive subsets, so the authors worked out TCR strength from TRB CDR3 properties. Naive CXCR3-positive and CXCR3-negative cells shared similar TRBV-TRBJ usage, unlike memory cells.

Naive CD8+ T cells displayed a CD45RO-CCR7+CD27+CD95- phenotype. TRB cDNA libraries were made by UMI-labeled 5' RACE. Each CDR3 protein gets one entry in TCRdb, which reprocessed the 5' RACE reads and gives no DNA. This listing includes roughly 6,000 distinct CDR3 sequences. From germline, CDR1 is MNHEY and CDR2 SMNVEV (reference sequence). This CDR3 spans 13 amino acids. Details on this clonotype: Its antigen is unidentified.

The chain links TRBV27 to TRBJ2-5; TCRdb's D call, TRBD1, is unchecked because there is no DNA. This clonotype was sampled from a human donor in good health. Some clones in this sample may be carry-over from other donors' samples. Sample: naive CXCR3+ CD8+ T cells from blood. Subset: CD45RO-CCR7+CD27+CD95- naive CD8+ T cells expressing CXCR3 (TNR3+). CDR3 protein: CASREGVLETQYF.